These 25 T cell receptor beta chains were sequenced from one sample in a study of blood T cell repertoires in COVID-19. TCRdb's copy holds only in-frame clones and misses some; the assay was immunoSEQ multiplex PCR. Of about 410,000 clones listed, 89% are singletons. The sequenced material came from peripheral blood. These receptors were collected from a woman in her forties with COVID-19, enrolled during active disease.

The chain recombines TRBV19 with TRBJ1-1; tentatively, D is TRBD1 (6 bases). This CDR3 has 15 amino acids. V dropped 3 bases and J dropped 0 bases, with 11 bases sitting between them. Looked up from germline, CDR1 is LNHDA and CDR2 is SQIVND (reference sequence). The CDR3 coding sequence is TGTGCCAGTAGTATTGGGGGCGCCATGAACACTGAAGCTTTCTTT. Translating it yields CASSIGGAMNTEAFF.

The chain carries TRBV6-5 and TRBJ1-2; 11 bases are shared with TRBD1. This CDR3 has 14 residues. Germline CDR1 and CDR2: MNHEY and SVGAGI. The V and J ends lost 6 bases and 8 bases, in that order; junction bases with no gene match: 8. For the CDR3, the DNA is TGTGCCAGCAGGCCAGGACAGGGGGCGCGCGGCTACACCTTC. It translates to CASRPGQGARGYTF.

The count of this clone is one. The J gene is TRBJ2-1, the V gene TRBV11-2, with TRBD2 matching over 11 bases. This CDR3 has 14 residues. CDR1 is SGHAT, CDR2 FQNNGV, per germline. The V segment lost 0 bases and the J segment 13 bases; nucleotides outside the gene matches: 5. The CDR3 here is CASSLDSGRAQQFF. The CDR3 nucleotides are TGTGCCAGCAGCTTAGATAGCGGGAGGGCCCAACAGTTCTTC.

The rearrangement links TRBV5-4 to TRBJ2-3, with TRBD2 matching 8 bases. The CDR3 sequence is 14 residues long. CDR1 and CDR2 (germline): SGHNT, YYREEE (reference sequence). V dropped 2 bases and J dropped 6; count of bases not matched to a gene: 5. The CDR3 DNA is TGTGCCAGCAGCTTAGAGCGGGGGTCGGATACGCAGTATTTT. It yields the protein CASSLERGSDTQYF.

This clone was seen a single time. This chain links TRBV30 with TRBJ2-6; 8 bases are shared with TRBD1. With V trimmed by 1 base and J by 0 bases, 2 bases remained unmatched. From germline, CDR1 is GTSNPN and CDR2 SVGIG (reference sequence). The CDR3 is 16 residues long. CDR3 coding DNA: TGTGCCTGGAGTGCCAGGGGGCTCTCTGGGGCCAACGTCCTGACTTTC. Translation: CAWSARGLSGANVLTF.

Note on this clone: The same CDR3 is also encoded by other DNA sequences in this sample. The V and J genes are TRBV6-5 and TRBJ1-2; TRBD1 aligns across 8 bases. Germline CDR1 is MNHEY and CDR2 is SVGAGI. The CDR3 sequence is 13 residues long. J lost 3 bases, V lost 5 bases, and 2 bases had no gene match. The CDR3 protein is CASSQDRDYGYTF. CDR3 sequence (DNA): TGTGCCAGCAGTCAGGACAGGGACTATGGCTACACCTTC.

J is TRBJ1-1 and V is TRBV5-4, with D possibly being TRBD1 (6 bases). Trimming removed 6 bases from V and 4 bases from J, with 19 bases in between. The V gene's germline CDR1 is SGHNT and CDR2 YYREEE (reference sequence). The CDR3 runs to 15 residues. The DNA for the CDR3 is TGTGCCAGCACCGAAAATGGACAGTCGGGCACTGAAGCTTTCTTT. Protein: CASTENGQSGTEAFF.

The rearrangement links TRBV6-2 or TRBV6-3 to TRBJ1-4; the match to TRBD1 covers 8 bases. The CDR3 runs to 16 residues. With V trimmed by 2 bases and J by 4 bases, 6 bases remained unmatched. Germline CDR1 MNHEY, CDR2 SVGEGT. CDR3 sequence reads: CASSYRGTGVNEKLFF. The CDR3 DNA reads as TGTGCCAGCAGTTACCGCGGGACAGGAGTTAATGAAAAACTGTTTTTT.

The chain is built from TRBV27 and TRBJ1-5; D is unclear. The CDR3 spans 13 residues. Between the trimmed V and J ends, which lost 3 bases and 7 bases, there was a span of 10 bases. Germline V gene sequence: CDR1 MNHEY, CDR2 SMNVEV (reference sequence). Written as DNA, the CDR3 is TGTGCCAGCAGTTTTCGTGCGGCGCAGCCCCAGCATTTT. It translates to CASSFRAAQPQHF.

This clone has just one count. The V gene is TRBV7-2, the J gene TRBJ1-5; 9 positions match TRBD1. CDR3 length: 15 amino acids. The germline CDR1 and CDR2 sequences are SGHTA and FQGNSA. Unmatched junction bases numbered 7, after V lost 3 bases and J lost 7 bases. CDR3 protein: CASSLGTGNFQPQHF. The CDR3 DNA sequence: TGTGCCAGCAGCTTGGGGACAGGGAATTTCCAGCCCCAGCATTTT.

V and J are TRBV19 and TRBJ2-3, with TRBD1 identical over 10 bases. CDR1 is LNHDA and CDR2 is SQIVND in the germline V gene (reference sequence). After removal of 5 bases from V and 1 base from J, the junction contained 6 bases not matched to a gene. This CDR3 spans 16 amino acids. The CDR3, as DNA: TGTGCCAGTAGTCTCGCCGGGACAGGGGGCACAGATACGCAGTATTTT. Protein: CASSLAGTGGTDTQYF.

The rearrangement uses TRBV29-1 and TRBJ1-5; 7 bases align to TRBD1. The CDR3 consists of 13 residues. V lost 4 bases and J lost 7; bases outside the gene matches: 7. In germline, CDR1 is SQVTM, CDR2 ANQGSEA. The CDR3 nucleotides are TGCAGCGTTGGAGACAGGGTTTACCAGCCCCAGCATTTT. This codes for CSVGDRVYQPQHF.

The V gene is TRBV21-1, the J gene TRBJ1-5; the D call of TRBD1 is as the table states it, not checked on the DNA. TRBV21-1 counts as a pseudogene. The length of the CDR3 is 15 residues. The CDR3 protein is CASSTPGQGGRPQHF. In DNA form, the CDR3 reads TGTGCCAGCAGCACTCCGGGACAGGGAGGACGGCCCCAGCATTTT.

The chain has TRBV29-1 and TRBJ2-7; TRBD1 matches at 7 bases. Germline CDR1 SQVTM, CDR2 ANQGSEA. V lost 7 bases and J lost 3; bases outside the gene matches: 3. The CDR3 extends over 11 amino acids. CDR3 protein: CSGGQDYEQYF. The CDR3 nucleotides read TGCAGCGGCGGACAGGACTACGAGCAGTACTTC.

The chain carries TRBV9 and TRBJ2-7, with TRBD1 identical over 7 bases. The CDR3 spans 14 residues. J was trimmed by 5 bases and V by 1 base; bases with no gene match: 6. CDR1 SGDLS and CDR2 YYNGEE come from the germline V gene. CDR3 in DNA: TGTGCCAGCAGCGTAATAGGGGGCAAGGACGAGCAGTACTTC. It encodes CASSVIGGKDEQYF. Looking up the rest from reference TRBV9 and TRBJ2-7 gives the full variable domain: DSGVTQTPKHLITATGQRVTLRCSPRSGDLSVYWYQQSLDQGLQFLIQYYNGEERAKGNILERFSAQQFPDLHSELNLSSLELGDSALYFCASSVIGGKDEQYFGPGTRLTVT.

The chain has TRBV7-2 and TRBJ1-5; D gene unclear. Trimming took 3 bases from V and 9 from J, leaving 12 bases between them. This CDR3 has 13 residues. Per germline, CDR1 SGHTA and CDR2 FQGNSA. The CDR3 reads CASSFARLRPQHF. CDR3 in DNA: TGTGCCAGCAGCTTCGCCAGACTCAGGCCCCAGCATTTT.

This clone was picked up one time. The rearrangement joins TRBV28 to TRBJ1-2; D is unresolved. CDR1 and CDR2 from the germline V gene are MDHEN and SYDVKM. The CDR3 totals 11 residues. Trimming left V 3 bases short and J 7 bases short, with 6 bases between. The CDR3 here is CASSFISGYTF. CDR3 DNA sequence: TGTGCCAGCAGTTTTATTTCTGGCTACACCTTC.

This chain uses TRBV11-3 with TRBJ1-1, with 10 bases lining up with TRBD1. Germline lookup yields CDR1 SGHNT and CDR2 YENEEA. There are 18 residues in the CDR3. V lost 1 base and J lost 5; bases outside the gene matches: 13. The CDR3 DNA reads TGTGCCAGCAGCTTAGGCGCCCGACAGGGGGCCCCGAGGACTGAAGCTTTCTTT. This encodes CASSLGARQGAPRTEAFF. Full variable domain (rest looked up from reference TRBV11-3 and TRBJ1-1): EAGVVQSPRYKIIEKKQPVAFWCNPISGHNTLYWYLQNLGQGPELLIRYENEEAVDDSQLPKDRFSAERLKGVDSTLKIQPAELGDSAVYLCASSLGARQGAPRTEAFFGQGTRLTVV.

The chain joins TRBV3-1 (or the pseudogene TRBV3-2) to TRBJ2-1; maybe TRBD1 (6 bases). The CDR3 spans 15 residues. Trimming cost V 0 bases and J 7 bases, with 13 bases left between them. Germline assignment: CDR1 LGHDT and CDR2 YNNKEL (reference sequence). CDR3 sequence (DNA): TGTGCCAGCAGCCAAGATAGGACCAGGGGAAATGAGCAGTTCTTC. Protein product: CASSQDRTRGNEQFF.

This clone is a singleton in its sample. The chain joins TRBV9 to TRBJ2-1; D uncertain. Trimming cost V 0 bases and J 9 bases, with 10 bases left between them. Germline CDR1 is SGDLS and CDR2 is YYNGEE. This CDR3 has 13 amino acids. This CDR3 reads CASSVAKETEQFF. DNA for the CDR3: TGTGCCAGCAGCGTAGCTAAGGAGACTGAGCAGTTCTTC.

This clone turned up a few times. This chain joins TRBV6-4 and TRBJ2-1; tentative D call: TRBD2 (7 bases). CDR3 length: 15 amino acids. The germline CDR1 and CDR2 sequences are MRHNA and SNTAGT. The V end was cut by 6 bases, the J end by 9 bases, with 21 bases between. The CDR3 here is CASSEEGGAESEQFF. Written as DNA, the CDR3 is TGTGCCAGCAGCGAGGAGGGGGGGGCTGAGAGTGAGCAGTTCTTC.

This clone was counted between two and nine times. This chain links TRBV27 with TRBJ2-5; a possible D gene is TRBD1 (5 bases). The V and J ends lost 1 base and 4 bases respectively, with 10 bases between them. Germline V gene lookup returns CDR1 MNHEY and CDR2 SMNVEV (reference sequence). This CDR3 spans 14 amino acids. The DNA for the CDR3 is TGTGCCAGCAGTTTATTAGACAGAAGAGAGACCCAGTACTTC. It codes for CASSLLDRRETQYF.

J is TRBJ1-5 and V is TRBV5-1; tentatively, D is TRBD1 (5 bases). Germline CDR1 and CDR2: SGHRS and YFSETQ. The CDR3 length is 16 residues. V was trimmed by 0 bases and J by 4 bases, leaving 14 bases between them. CDR3 in DNA: TGCGCCAGCAGCTTGGCCGTGGGGGGGGGAAATCAGCCCCAGCATTTT. Protein: CASSLAVGGGNQPQHF.

This clone was detected only a few times. The chain recombines TRBV12-5 with TRBJ2-1; the D gene is possibly TRBD2 (6 bases). CDR3 length: 15 amino acids. Germline CDR1 LGHNT, CDR2 FRNRAP. Trimming left V 6 bases short and J 0 bases short, with 12 bases between. For the CDR3, the DNA is TGTGCTAGTGGCCCCGGGACTCTCTCCTACAATGAGCAGTTCTTC. Translating gives CASGPGTLSYNEQFF. Full variable domain (remainder filled in from reference TRBV12-5 and TRBJ2-1): DARVTQTPRHKVTEMGQEVTMRCQPILGHNTVFWYRQTMMQGLELLAYFRNRAPLDDSGMPKDRFSAEMPDATLATLKIQPSEPRDSAVYFCASGPGTLSYNEQFFGPGTRLTVL.

In nucleotides, the CDR3 is TGTGCCAGCAGCCACTCTGGACAGGGGACCTCCTACGAGCAGTACTTC. Translated, it gives CASSHSGQGTSYEQYF. The chain joins TRBV7-3 to TRBJ2-7; the match to TRBD1 covers 9 bases. Trimming took 5 bases from V and 0 from J; bases not matched to a gene: 8. This CDR3 spans 16 amino acids. The germline V gene has CDR1 SGHTA and CDR2 FQGTGA.